The 23 T cell receptor beta chains in this list originate from one sample, sequenced in a study of blood T cell repertoires in COVID-19. TCRdb's table, derived via immunoSEQ multiplex PCR, lists solely in-frame clones and lacks some. Here the sample spans 120,000 to 150,000 clones, approximately 86% being singletons. The specimen sequenced was peripheral blood. These receptors all stem from a woman aged 55 to 70 with acute or convalescent COVID-19.

The genes are TRBV7-6 and TRBJ2-1; D ambiguous. The CDR3 runs to 17 residues. V dropped 1 base and J dropped 5 bases, with 18 bases sitting between them. The germline V gene encodes CDR1 SGHVS and CDR2 FNYEAQ. CDR3 protein: CASSLVLIPVSDNEQFF. DNA of the CDR3: TGTGCCAGCAGCTTAGTTTTAATCCCGGTCAGCGACAATGAGCAGTTCTTC. The full variable domain, with the rest looked up from reference TRBV7-6 and TRBJ2-1, is GAGVSQSPRYKVTKRGQDVALRCDPISGHVSLYWYRQALGQGPEFLTYFNYEAQQDKSGLPNDRFSAERPEGSISTLTIQRTEQRDSAMYRCASSLVLIPVSDNEQFFGPGTRLTVL.

V is TRBV11-3 and J is TRBJ2-3; 8 nucleotides agree with TRBD2. CDR1 and CDR2 (germline): SGHNT, YENEEA. The CDR3 sequence is 16 residues long. Trimming cost V 5 bases and J 4 bases; bases outside gene matches: 11. Written as DNA, the CDR3 is TGTGCCAGCAGCCTATTGGGACTAGGAGGGCCAGATACGCAGTATTTT. It yields the protein CASSLLGLGGPDTQYF.

This chain links TRBV15 with TRBJ2-7, with 7 bases lining up with TRBD1. The CDR3 covers 15 residues. CDR1 is LNHNV, CDR2 YYDKDF, per germline (reference sequence). V lost 2 bases and J lost 6; bases outside the gene matches: 10. In DNA form, the CDR3 reads TGTGCCACCAGCAGACGTACAGGGGCTGCGGTCGAGCAGTACTTC. This gives the protein CATSRRTGAAVEQYF.

The genes are TRBV9 and TRBJ1-3; D not certain. Trimming cost V 3 bases and J 1 base, with 5 bases left between them. CDR3 length equals 13 residues. The germline V gene has CDR1 SGDLS and CDR2 YYNGEE. The CDR3 DNA sequence: TGTGCCAGCAGCGCTTTTTCTGGAAACACCATATATTTT. It encodes CASSAFSGNTIYF.

This clone was counted only a few times. J is TRBJ2-3 and V is TRBV20-1; 12 bases match TRBD2. The J segment lost 4 bases and the V segment lost 3 bases, leaving 8 bases of the junction unmatched. From germline, CDR1 is DFQATT and CDR2 SNEGSKA (reference sequence). This CDR3 spans 16 amino acids. The CDR3 coding sequence is TGCAGTGCTAGTCTACCTAGCGGGGGGGCCTCAGATACGCAGTATTTT. Its translation: CSASLPSGGASDTQYF.

This clone was found a few times. V and J are TRBV7-3 and TRBJ2-4; TRBD2 matches at 14 bases. V dropped 7 bases and J dropped 5; count of bases not matched to a gene: 13. The germline gives CDR1 SGHTA, CDR2 FQGTGA. The CDR3 totals 18 residues. DNA of the CDR3: TGTGCCAGCACCCCACCGACTAGCGGGGGGGCCGGGGAAAACATTCAGTACTTC. This sequence encodes CASTPPTSGGAGENIQYF.

The V gene is TRBV4-1, the J gene TRBJ2-7; 9 bases align to TRBD2. Losses at the gene ends were 6 bases for V and 5 bases for J; bases not matched to a gene: 11. Looked up from germline, CDR1 is MGHRA and CDR2 is YSYEKL. This CDR3 has 15 residues. CDR3 coding DNA: TGCGCCAGCAGTCGACCCGGGACTAGCAGCAACGAGCAGTACTTC. Its translation is CASSRPGTSSNEQYF.

The sample holds many counts of this clone. The chain has TRBV3-1 (or the pseudogene TRBV3-2) and TRBJ1-6; the match to TRBD1 covers 7 bases. From germline, CDR1 is LGHDT and CDR2 YNNKEL (reference sequence). The CDR3 is made up of 15 amino acids. Germline trimming cut 4 bases from V and 6 bases from J; bases unmatched to any gene: 6. The CDR3 here is CASSPRTGPNSPLHF. The CDR3 DNA sequence: TGTGCCAGCAGCCCTCGGACAGGTCCTAATTCACCCCTCCACTTT.

The gene calls are TRBV5-1 and TRBJ1-5; D is ambiguous. CDR1 and CDR2 from the germline V gene are SGHRS and YFSETQ. The CDR3 covers 14 residues. Trimming removed 0 bases from V and 5 bases from J, with 9 bases in between. The CDR3 DNA sequence: TGCGCCAGCAGCTTGGGCGGCCGCGATCAGCCCCAGCATTTT. Its translation is CASSLGGRDQPQHF.

The rearrangement uses TRBV10-2 and TRBJ2-1; the match to TRBD2 covers 7 bases. Germline V gene sequence: CDR1 WSHSY, CDR2 SAAADI. This CDR3 contains 15 residues. J was trimmed by 2 bases and V by 8 bases; bases with no gene match: 9. The chain's CDR3 is CASGLTGGTYNEQFF. In DNA form, the CDR3 reads TGCGCCAGCGGGTTGACGGGGGGAACCTACAATGAGCAGTTCTTC.

This clone was counted a single time. The chain recombines TRBV9 with TRBJ2-2; no clear D gene. The CDR3 has 14 residues. Germline lookup yields CDR1 SGDLS and CDR2 YYNGEE. Between the trimmed V and J ends, which lost 0 bases and 4 bases, there was a span of 7 bases. The CDR3 sequence is CASSVGSGTGELFF. CDR3 bases: TGTGCCAGCAGCGTAGGGTCGGGCACCGGGGAGCTGTTTTTT.

This clone came up once. J is TRBJ1-6 and V is TRBV14; 8 nucleotides align to TRBD1. CDR1 SGHDN and CDR2 FVKESK come from the germline V gene. This CDR3 is 15 amino acids long. J gave up 10 bases and V 2 bases, and 7 bases lay outside the gene matches. The CDR3 DNA is TGTGCCAGCAGCCAACGGGGCAGGGGGCTATCACCCCTCCACTTT. This translates into CASSQRGRGLSPLHF.

The V and J genes are TRBV30 and TRBJ1-1; TRBD1 might be the D (5 bases). There are 14 residues in the CDR3. Trimming removed 0 bases from V and 2 bases from J, with 10 bases in between. Germline CDR1 reads GTSNPN; CDR2 reads SVGIG (reference sequence). The CDR3 region is CAWSVGGGNTEAFF. CDR3 coding DNA: TGTGCCTGGAGTGTTGGGGGAGGTAACACTGAAGCTTTCTTT.

There are a few counts of this clone. The sample holds other DNA sequences that translate to the same CDR3. The chain links TRBV19 to TRBJ1-1; tentatively, D is TRBD1 (5 bases). The V and J ends lost 5 bases and 1 base respectively, with 11 bases between them. The germline V gene encodes CDR1 LNHDA and CDR2 SQIVND (reference sequence). This CDR3 contains 14 residues. The CDR3 loop is CASSAGTPNTEAFF. As DNA, the CDR3 is TGTGCCAGTAGTGCGGGGACCCCGAACACTGAAGCTTTCTTT.

The gene calls are TRBV6-5 and TRBJ2-3; TRBD1 matches at 7 bases. There are 15 residues in the CDR3. The trim removed 6 bases at V and 0 bases at J, leaving 6 bases unmatched. From germline, CDR1 is MNHEY and CDR2 SVGAGI. CDR3 in amino acids: CASRQGSVSTDTQYF. The CDR3 DNA follows: TGTGCCAGCAGACAGGGGAGTGTCAGCACAGATACGCAGTATTTT.

This chain connects TRBV11-3 to TRBJ2-5, with 13 bases aligning to TRBD2. Germline trimming cut 5 bases from V and 2 bases from J; bases unmatched to any gene: 5. Germline CDR1 is SGHNT and CDR2 is YENEEA. The CDR3 is made up of 16 amino acids. CDR3 protein: CASSPRLAGGQETQYF. In DNA, the CDR3 is TGTGCCAGCAGCCCAAGACTAGCGGGGGGTCAAGAGACCCAGTACTTC.

V gene TRBV4-2 combines with J gene TRBJ2-5; 8 bases are a match to TRBD2. Germline V lookup: CDR1 LGHNA, CDR2 YNFKEQ. CDR3 length: 16 residues. J was trimmed by 1 base and V by 1 base; bases with no gene match: 5. CDR3 amino acids: CASSQGSGGAQETQYF. The DNA of the CDR3 is TGTGCCAGCAGCCAAGGTTCCGGGGGGGCCCAAGAGACCCAGTACTTC.

The chain couples TRBV19 to TRBJ2-5; 11 bases align to TRBD2. Unmatched junction bases numbered 12, after V lost 4 bases and J lost 2 bases. Germline CDR1 and CDR2: LNHDA and SQIVND (reference sequence). This CDR3 has 18 residues. The DNA for the CDR3 is TGTGCCAGTAGTAAAGGAGGGCTAGCGGGGGGCTGGCAAGAGACCCAGTACTTC. Translation gives CASSKGGLAGGWQETQYF.

The genes are TRBV18 and TRBJ1-5; D uncertain. The germline V and J ends were trimmed by 4 bases and 9 bases, with 10 bases remaining between them. From germline, CDR1 is KGHSH and CDR2 LQKENI. The CDR3 covers 12 residues. CDR3 DNA: TGTGCCAGCTCACTCCCAGGATCGCCCCAGCATTTT. Translation gives CASSLPGSPQHF.

This clone has just a few counts. The chain is built from TRBV19 and TRBJ1-6; D gene unclear. The CDR3 is 13 residues long. V gave up 2 bases and J gave up 5 bases, with 4 bases separating them. The germline CDR1 and CDR2 sequences are LNHDA and SQIVND (reference sequence). The CDR3 DNA reads as TGTGCCAGTAGTATACAGAATAATTCACCCCTCCACTTT. This encodes CASSIQNNSPLHF.

This clone was observed a single time. The J gene is TRBJ2-1, the V gene TRBV3-1 (or the pseudogene TRBV3-2); 7 nucleotides align to TRBD1. The CDR3 is 15 residues long. After removal of 7 bases from V and 12 bases from J, the junction contained 18 bases not matched to a gene. Germline loops: CDR1 LGHDT, CDR2 YNNKEL (reference sequence). CDR3 loop: CASTRAQGDPGRQFF. In nucleotides, the CDR3 is TGTGCCAGCACTAGAGCGCAGGGGGACCCAGGTAGGCAGTTCTTC.

The V gene is TRBV30, the J gene TRBJ2-7; perhaps TRBD1 as D (5 bases). The CDR3 sequence is 13 residues long. From germline, CDR1 is GTSNPN and CDR2 SVGIG (reference sequence). Deletions cut 5 bases from V and 2 bases from J, with 13 bases between. The CDR3 DNA reads as TGTGCCTGGGCTGTTCAGGGCCCCTACGAGCAGTACTTC. It encodes CAWAVQGPYEQYF. The variable domain in full, completed from reference TRBV30 and TRBJ2-7, reads SQTIHQWPATLVQPVGSPLSLECTVEGTSNPNLYWYRQAAGRGLQLLFYSVGIGQISSEVPQNLSASRPQDRQFILSSKKLLLSDSGFYLCAWAVQGPYEQYFGPGTRLTVT.

The chain is built from TRBV5-6 and TRBJ1-4; 10 bases align to TRBD1. The CDR3 consists of 13 residues. The junction had 2 bases not matched to a gene; V was cut back by 5 bases and J by 7 bases. The germline CDR1 and CDR2 sequences are SGHDT and YYEEEE. DNA for the CDR3: TGTGCCAGCAGTTGGACAGGGGGTGAAAAACTGTTTTTT. The encoded protein is CASSWTGGEKLFF.